This T cell receptor beta chain derives from a study of long-term antiretroviral therapy in people with HIV (dated 2022 in TCRdb). At the level of the whole study: The earliest samples were collected roughly a decade before the 2015 WHO recommendation for immediate ART, at a time when ART was usually postponed until CD4 counts fell. A retrospective serial study tested whether changes in peripheral blood TRB repertoire composition and diversity were associated with ART initiation and durable HIV suppression. A total of under 250 cryopreserved PBMC samples came from a few dozen adults with confirmed HIV infection and were collected serially over a mean of approximately six years (range 1-12). Among the 30 or so participants with HIV, eleven were female. Test extractions of a monoclonal T-cell line alongside 30 or so polyclonal samples showed no cross-contamination during QIAcube processing.

Inclusion was restricted to participants for whom at least one PBMC sample before ART initiation and at least two post-ART samples were available. All participants with HIV were treated in the United States of America. Before DNA extraction, cryopreserved samples of about 1-10 million PBMC were thawed and washed. At the time of the earliest PBMC sample, participants with HIV were aged between about 20 and 54 years. PBMC samples were contributed by each participant from 1-4 timepoints before ART initiation and 2-8 timepoints after ART initiation, with a median of 7 samples. For every participant, serial HIV viral load, CD4+ T-cell count, ART history and demographic data were obtained. A Qiagen kit on a QIAcube was used to extract genomic DNA from unsorted PBMC, with samples processed in batches of 12. On this clone: Its recognized antigen is unknown. The sample holds no much larger clone one base away, and base qualities are not on file.

General study outcomes and caveats: Because PBMC availability was limited, only the TCR beta chain was sequenced, with no alpha chain pairing. The repertoire was dominated across all time points by expanded TRB clones identified before ART initiation, although this dominance was seen to fluctuate and to decrease in many PLHIV after ART. Because cell numbers in pre-ART samples were limited, unsorted PBMC were profiled instead of sorted CD4+ and CD8+ T cells. Narrower CDR3 length ranges were observed in HIV repertoires than in controls, and an antigen-experienced repertoire with only a slight naive shift after ART was suggested by the network structure. Samples dated from the mid-2000s to the late 2010s, and the ART regimens used may be less effective than current ones. No data were available on ART adherence, viral resistance or therapy changes, limiting inferences about post-ART repertoire changes. Starting ART was linked to a significant rise in TRB diversity, yet even after long-term ART the diversity remained significantly lower than in transplant donor controls.

The immunoSEQ hsTCRB v3.0 assay was used at survey level resolution to sequence the TRB variable region. The target sequencing depth for TRB was roughly 40,000-55,000 T-cell genomes per sample. TRB libraries were pooled and sequenced on an Illumina MiSeq using a v3 150-cycle kit. In the source study's methods: Repertoire analysis was performed in R inside a reproducible Nextflow workflow that covered QC, data transformation and analysis. LymphoSeq2, an R package for exploring AIRR-Seq data, was used to implement the custom analyses. A handful of samples yielding fewer than 5000 total TRB sequences were excluded, leaving roughly 200 analyzed HIV repertoires. Among the roughly 200 retained HIV repertoires, 55 to 65 were collected before ART initiation and 120 to 140 were collected after ART initiation. Repertoires were downsampled to 5000 TRB nucleotide sequences, with summary statistics averaged over 100 downsampling iterations. The analysis kept only TRB sequences whose CDR3 regions were at least seven amino acids long. A Shannon entropy-derived clonality score and the Gini coefficient were used to measure diversity. In the repertoire networks, any two of the top 5000 CDR3 amino acid sequences were connected whenever the two sequences differed by an edit distance of one. GLIPH2 predicted antigen specificity groups and MHC restriction for TRB CDR3 amino acid sequences. To flag known CMV, EBV, HIV or tissue antigen associations, CDR3 amino acid sequences were matched against VDJdb and McPAS-TCR. Pre-ART, post-ART and control groups were compared with Wilcoxon signed-rank tests and Holm-Bonferroni correction. Held by TCRdb, this immuneACCESS table contains in-frame sequences only and omits some clones. Under half of the omission traces to an unresolved V gene where checked; the cause of the rest is unknown. V, J and clone size were drawn from that table, and D and trimming were deduced from the DNA. The sample table shows some 17,000 clones, and around four fifths are seen once. The top ten hold roughly 15% of the sample.

Specimen: unsorted PBMCs, collected roughly 2.2 years before starting antiretroviral therapy. This sequence originates from a man between 25 and 39 years old with HIV.

The CDR3 corresponds to CSAHTGQKQYF. The sequence in DNA is TGCAGTGCTCATACCGGACAGAAGCAGTACTTC. The chain is made from TRBV20-1 and TRBJ2-7; TRBD1 is a possible D gene, resting on 6 matching bases. A distance of 13 bases separates the germline ends of V and J, which lose 5 bases and 8 bases respectively. Spanning cysteine to phenylalanine, the CDR3 consists of 11 amino acids. The only DNA kept is the CDR3, 33 bases in frame from the first base. CDR1 and CDR2 were assigned from the germline V gene (reference sequence) as DFQATT and SNEGSKA.